These 13 T cell receptor beta chains originate from one sample sequenced in a study of cytomegalovirus exposure and HLA in healthy donors (dated by TCRdb to about 2017). The library was prepared using the immunoSEQ multiplex PCR assay. For the multiplex PCR, a mixture combining 60 forward primers for TCR Vbeta segments and 13 reverse primers for TCR Jbeta segments was used. TCRdb mirrors the immuneACCESS table, restricted to in-frame sequences. Some clones are absent from its copies; in checked studies, under half trace to an unresolved V gene, and the reason for the others is unknown. This sample gives 50,000 or so clones in total; 65% to 85% of them show up just once. The leading ten clones occupy approximately 2.4% of the sample. Sequencing input: PBMCs. These TCRs come from a female donor in good health and CMV-seronegative.

V and J are TRBV9 and TRBJ2-2; D might be TRBD1 (6 bases). The J call is in doubt because the DNA end fits TRBJ1-3 better. Germline assignment: CDR1 SGDLS and CDR2 YYNGEE. There are 14 residues in the CDR3. CDR3 in amino acids: CASSADRLGNTIYF. DNA of the CDR3: TGTGCCAGCAGCGCAGACAGGTTAGGAAACACCATATATTTT.

The CDR3 loop reads CAISEFGGMNTEAFF. In DNA form, the CDR3 reads TGTGCCATCAGTGAATTTGGGGGGATGAACACTGAAGCTTTCTTT. The V gene is TRBV10-3, the J gene TRBJ1-1, with D possibly TRBD1 on 5 matching bases. This CDR3 region has 15 residues. V was pared by 3 bases and J by 0 bases, with 11 bases between. CDR1 and CDR2 from the germline V gene are ENHRY and SYGVKD.

V gene TRBV28 combines with J gene TRBJ2-5; possible D gene TRBD2, 5 bases. The better agreement between TRBJ2-7 and the DNA end casts doubt on the J call. Looked up from germline, CDR1 is MDHEN and CDR2 is SYDVKM. The CDR3 is made up of 13 amino acids. CDR3 sequence reads: CASSLSPEGEQYF. CDR3 DNA sequence: TGTGCCAGCAGTCTTAGTCCCGAGGGCGAGCAGTACTTC.

The genes are TRBV5-8 and TRBJ1-6, with TRBD1 identical over 7 bases. This CDR3 region has 15 residues. Trimming removed 2 bases from V and 3 bases from J; junction bases left unmatched: 2. Germline V gives CDR1 SGHTS, CDR2 YDEGEE. In DNA form, the CDR3 reads TGTGCCAGCAGCTTCGGGACAGACTATAATTCACCCCTCCACTTT. Its translation is CASSFGTDYNSPLHF.

The rearrangement links TRBV7-2 to TRBJ2-2; 10 bases align to TRBD2. The CDR3 has 18 residues. Germline lookup yields CDR1 SGHTA and CDR2 FQGNSA. Trimming at V came to 1 base and at J to 5 bases, leaving 10 bases not matched to a gene. The CDR3 region is CASSLGKGLASRTGELFF. In DNA, the CDR3 is TGTGCCAGCAGCTTAGGAAAGGGACTAGCGAGTCGGACCGGGGAGCTGTTTTTT.

The chain combines TRBV4-1 with TRBJ1-1; 7 bases align to TRBD1. The CDR3 loop spans 16 amino acids. V lost 0 bases and J lost 5; bases outside the gene matches: 9. CDR1 and CDR2 from the germline V gene are MGHRA and YSYEKL. The CDR3 nucleotides are TGCGCCAGCAGCCAAGAGGAGACAGGGAGGCTTACTGAAGCTTTCTTT. Translating it yields CASSQEETGRLTEAFF.

V and J are TRBV18 and TRBJ2-5; the match to TRBD1 covers 7 bases. V shed 5 bases and J 4 bases; nucleotides not matched to a gene: 4. The CDR3 extends over 13 amino acids. CDR1 and CDR2 (germline): KGHSH, LQKENI. The CDR3 reads CASSATGRETQYF. The CDR3 DNA reads as TGTGCCAGCTCAGCGACAGGGCGAGAGACCCAGTACTTC.

The chain is built from TRBV6-4 and TRBJ1-1; weak D call: TRBD1 (6 bases). Germline CDR1 is MRHNA and CDR2 is SNTAGT. V was pared by 10 bases and J by 1 base, with 13 bases between. This CDR3 has 13 residues. The CDR3 DNA reads as TGTGCCATTACGGGGACAACGAACACTGAAGCTTTCTTT. This translates into CAITGTTNTEAFF.

J is TRBJ2-7 and V is TRBV2; D is unresolved. The CDR3 extends over 13 amino acids. Germline loops: CDR1 SNHLY, CDR2 FYNNEI. Trimming pared 3 bases from V and 3 bases from J, leaving 9 bases between. In nucleotides, the CDR3 is TGTGCCAGCAGTGAGGGCAGCTTCTACGAGCAGTACTTC. Protein: CASSEGSFYEQYF. The full variable domain, with the rest looked up from reference TRBV2 and TRBJ2-7, is EPEVTQTPSHQVTQMGQEVILRCVPISNHLYFYWYRQILGQKVEFLVSFYNNEISEKSEIFDDQFSVERPDGSNFTLKIRSTKLEDSAMYFCASSEGSFYEQYFGPGTRLTVT.

V gene TRBV28 combines with J gene TRBJ2-7; D may be TRBD2 (5 bases). Germline V CDR1 and CDR2: MDHEN, SYDVKM. The CDR3 extends over 10 amino acids. V was shortened by 8 bases and J by 8 bases, with 10 bases between the two germline ends. The CDR3 sequence is CASGSLQQYF. In nucleotides, the CDR3 is TGTGCCAGCGGGAGTTTGCAGCAGTACTTC. Full variable domain (outside the CDR3, taken from reference TRBV28 and TRBJ2-7): DVKVTQSSRYLVKRTGEKVFLECVQDMDHENMFWYRQDPGLGLRLIYFSYDVKMKEKGDIPEGYSVSREKKERFSLILESASTNQTSMYLCASGSLQQYFGPGTRLTVT.

This clone was observed a single time. The V and J genes are TRBV2 and TRBJ2-1, with D possibly matching TRBD2 (6 bases). V was cut by 4 bases and J by 4 bases, with 14 bases left in between. Germline loops: CDR1 SNHLY, CDR2 FYNNEI. There are 15 residues in the CDR3. This CDR3 is CASSVNQGGYNEQFF. The CDR3 DNA reads TGTGCCAGCAGTGTTAACCAGGGAGGTTACAATGAGCAGTTCTTC. The full variable domain, in which reference TRBV2 and TRBJ2-1 provide the parts outside the CDR3, is EPEVTQTPSHQVTQMGQEVILRCVPISNHLYFYWYRQILGQKVEFLVSFYNNEISEKSEIFDDQFSVERPDGSNFTLKIRSTKLEDSAMYFCASSVNQGGYNEQFFGPGTRLTVL.

The rearrangement links TRBV7-9 to TRBJ2-3; D remains unclear. Germline V gene lookup returns CDR1 SEHNR and CDR2 FQNEAQ (reference sequence). The CDR3 runs to 12 residues. Trimming pared 4 bases from V and 3 bases from J, leaving 5 bases between. In nucleotides, the CDR3 is TGTGCCAGCAGCTCCCAGACAGATACGCAGTATTTT. It translates to CASSSQTDTQYF.

The chain combines TRBV7-2 with TRBJ2-3, with unresolved D. CDR1 is SGHTA and CDR2 is FQGNSA in the germline V gene. The CDR3 covers 11 residues. Trimming shortened V by 8 bases and J by 7 bases, and 10 bases separated the two germline ends. DNA of the CDR3: TGTGCCAGCGCCCACACTAATACGCAGTATTTT. It codes for CASAHTNTQYF.